This passage covers 6 T cell receptor beta chains from one sample sequenced in a study of CD8 T cells in Susac syndrome. RNA was extracted with the RNeasy kit, and a quantity of roughly 0.45 to 1 ug was reverse transcribed using random hexamers. TCRdb reanalysed the immunoSEQ multiplex PCR reads using MiXCR and keeps one entry per CDR3 protein. This table holds tens of thousands of distinct CDR3 sequences, roughly 94% found once. Sequencing used CD8+ T cells from PBMCs. The source is a human donor with Susac syndrome.

The chain employs TRBV7-9 and TRBJ1-1; D gene uncertain. Germline V gene sequence: CDR1 SEHNR, CDR2 FQNEAQ (reference sequence). V was shortened by 1 base and J by 8 bases, with 5 bases between the two germline ends. The CDR3 totals 11 residues. The CDR3 DNA reads as TGTGCCAGCAGCTTAGTGGGGGAAGCTTTCTTT. This sequence encodes CASSLVGEAFF.

V usage is TRBV3-1 and J usage is TRBJ1-2; D is unresolved. This CDR3 region has 16 residues. Looked up from germline, CDR1 is LGHDT and CDR2 is YNNKEL (reference sequence). Trimming pared 0 bases from V and 7 bases from J, leaving 18 bases between. CDR3 protein: CASSQEQVLTIGGYTF. In DNA form, the CDR3 reads TGTGCCAGCAGCCAAGAACAAGTCCTGACCATCGGTGGCTACACCTTC.

This chain connects TRBV12-3 or TRBV12-4 to TRBJ2-7; unclear D gene. The CDR3 sequence is 12 residues long. V gave up 3 bases and J gave up 7 bases, with 10 bases separating them. The CDR3 loop reads CASSFTSMEQYF. Written as DNA, the CDR3 is TGTGCCAGCAGTTTCACCTCAATGGAGCAGTACTTC.

This clonotype was observed a single time. The chain combines TRBV5-1 with TRBJ2-7; 7 bases agree with TRBD1. The CDR3 covers 14 residues. V lost 4 bases to trimming and J lost 5 bases; unmatched junction nucleotides: 9. CDR1 and CDR2 from the germline V gene are SGHRS and YFSETQ. In DNA, the CDR3 is TGCGCCAGCAGCACCAGGACAGGTTGGGACGAGCAGTACTTC. It translates to CASSTRTGWDEQYF.

This clonotype appeared once. The chain uses TRBV25-1 and TRBJ1-1, with TRBD1 as a possible D gene (6 bases). The CDR3 extends over 13 amino acids. The germline V and J ends were trimmed by 7 bases and 4 bases, with 13 bases remaining between them. Germline CDR1 reads MGHDK; CDR2 reads SYGVNS. DNA for the CDR3: TGTGCCAGCACTAGTAGGGGGGGCACTGAAGCTTTCTTT. Protein: CASTSRGGTEAFF.

The chain couples TRBV30 to TRBJ2-7; 12 nucleotides line up with TRBD2. The CDR3 extends over 18 amino acids. CDR1 is GTSNPN and CDR2 is SVGIG in the germline V gene (reference sequence). The V gene end was trimmed by 1 base and the J gene end by 2 bases; junction bases not matched to a gene: 12. CDR3 DNA: TGTGCCTGGAGTGGATTGGGGCTAGCGGGAGGGGGACCCTACGAGCAGTACTTC. This codes for CAWSGLGLAGGGPYEQYF.